This paragraph reports one TCR beta chain. TCRdb's table, derived via immunoSEQ multiplex PCR, lists solely in-frame clones and lacks some. The sample lists 80,000 to 95,000 clones, approximately 71% seen once, with about 4.2% in the top ten. This sample is drawn from a study of blood T cell repertoires in COVID-19. Looking at the study overall: T cells, B-cell-depleted T cells, or PBMCs provided the cDNA or gDNA that served as material.

The germline V and J ends were trimmed by 4 bases and 7 bases, with 11 bases remaining between them. Germline-derived CDR1 and CDR2 are LNHDA and SQIVND (reference sequence). This CDR3 is built from 13 residues. The sequencing input was peripheral blood. The clonotype comes from a woman aged 50 to 60 with acute or convalescent COVID-19. V is TRBV19 and J is TRBJ1-5; D gene unclear. The CDR3 DNA is TGTGCCAGTAGTACCCGCCCAGGACAGCCCCAGCATTTT. Translating it yields CASSTRPGQPQHF.